This record concerns one TCR beta chain sequence. Its antigen is not known. The data are from a study of shared clonotypes between healthy human individuals. Study information: Per-donor plates numbered three CD4 naive, three CD4 memory, two CD8 naive and one CD8 memory. Notes on the study in general: Some naive CD4 clonotypes, around 5%, turned up in common across several donors. A limitation of the genetic and exposure-history diversity represented arose from few donors. In contrast to clonotypes shared by all four donors, non-shared clonotypes had lower generation probabilities.

Generated by immunoSEQ multiplex PCR, the TCRdb table keeps only in-frame clones and is missing some. This sample has 500,000 to 550,000 clones, with about 96% found just once. Sequencing input: naive CD4+ T cells sorted from blood. Subset given: CD45RA+ positively selected. This clonotype was sampled from a young woman in good health.

The CDR3 is CATSRDKAGGPEAFF. CDR3 DNA: TGTGCCACCAGCAGAGATAAAGCGGGGGGCCCTGAAGCTTTCTTT. The V and J genes are TRBV15 and TRBJ1-1, with D possibly matching TRBD1 (6 bases). CDR1 is LNHNV, CDR2 YYDKDF, per germline (reference sequence). Deletions cut 0 bases from V and 6 bases from J, with 14 bases between. The CDR3 sequence is 15 residues long. Full variable domain (missing parts from reference TRBV15 and TRBJ1-1): DAMVIQNPRYQVTQFGKPVTLSCSQTLNHNVMYWYQQKSSQAPKLLFHYYDKDFNNEADTPDNFQSRRPNTSFCFLDIRSPGLGDTAMYLCATSRDKAGGPEAFFGQGTRLTVV.